This T cell receptor beta chain was sequenced in a study of T cell changes during pregnancy in multiple sclerosis. Sequenced by immunoSEQ multiplex PCR; TCRdb stores in-frame clones only, minus some. The table includes tens of thousands of clones, 90% to 95% detected once. V lost 8 bases and J lost 6, with 5 bases in between. The V gene's germline CDR1 is SNHLY and CDR2 FYNNEI. The length of the CDR3 is 10 residues. The clonotype was recovered from a female donor with multiple sclerosis, enrolled in a pregnancy study. This sample comprised peripheral blood, obtained in the first trimester of pregnancy. V usage is TRBV2 and J usage is TRBJ2-1, with D uncertain. The CDR3 protein is CASLGNEQFF. The DNA for the CDR3 is TGTGCCAGCCTCGGCAATGAGCAGTTCTTC.